This TCR beta chain was sequenced for a study of early stage breast cancer tumors (dated by TCRdb to 2016 to 2017). Describing the broader study: Of the 15 to 20 invasive breast tumors, about a dozen were found to be estrogen receptor-positive, progesterone receptor-positive and HER2-negative. Of the approximately twelve ER+/PR+/HER2- tumors, eight were classified as invasive ductal carcinomas and four as invasive lobular carcinomas. A read coverage of roughly 10-fold per sample was achieved on average. A total of about 2.9 million templates, representing around 1.2 million unique clonotypes, were detected across all samples.

Adjacent normal breast tissue was collected 2-4 cm away from the tumor, rinsed in PBS and stored in prechilled RNAlater. Because of high lipid content and low cell density, about 90-340 mg of normal breast tissue was often needed to obtain sufficient DNA. The study profiled bulk TCR beta-chain repertoires in matched peripheral blood, tumor and adjacent normal breast tissue taken from more than 15 patients with early-stage breast cancer. The Qiagen AllPrep DNA/RNA Mini kit was used to extract genomic DNA. A word on this clone: This clone's antigen is unknown. Base qualities are not recorded, but no much larger clone differs from it by a single base.

Every sample was amplified as two independent genomic DNA replicates, using about 0.46 ug for blood and about 1.6 ug for tumor or normal breast. Following the manufacturer's instructions, the ImmunoSeq Intro kit was used to carry out TCRB sequencing on genomic DNA. Multiplex PCR was run for around 30 cycles using proprietary primers and spike-in control sequences for absolute quantification. Single-end 150-bp reads were used to sequence an 87-bp fragment spanning the CDR3 plus the flanking V and J genes. Seven samples, with two replicates for each sample, were multiplexed per lane of an Illumina MiSeq using version 3.0 chemistry. Per the original workflow: Raw data were processed by the vendor's proprietary pipeline, with both replicates merged into one result per sample. To define clonotypes, the study grouped productive rearrangements that shared the V-gene family, CDR3 amino acid sequence and J-gene segment. Clonality was calculated as 1 minus the normalized Shannon entropy (Pielou evenness) of TCRB abundances. To estimate T cell density, the total number of templates was divided by the input cell count, which was inferred from how much DNA went in. Recon with default parameters was used to estimate total repertoire diversity and clonality. A clonotype was considered tumor-enriched if its abundance in tumor exceeded 0.1% and was at least 32-fold higher than its abundance in normal breast. As stored in TCRdb, this immuneACCESS dataset retains in-frame rearrangements with V and J assigned. A fraction of the clones does not appear; measured against another copy, unresolved V genes explain less than half of the discrepancy, and the remainder lacks a known reason. Clone size and the V and J calls come from that table; the DNA yielded D and trimming. Here the sample has about 8,400 clones; around three quarters occur a single time. 8.5% of the sample lies in the top ten.

Trimming takes 5 bases off V and 4 bases off J; junction bases not matched to a gene: 7. CDR1 is given as SEHNR and CDR2 as FQNEAQ, both from the germline V gene (reference sequence). The cysteine opens and the phenylalanine closes a CDR3 of 15 amino acids. The sequence is cut down to CDR3 DNA, 45 bases in frame from base 1. Beyond this particular receptor, the publication reports: Repertoires from blood and normal breast were more alike than repertoires from blood and tumor, and in about 85% of the 16 patients, comparing each tissue with blood separated tumor from normal. The small cohort size prevented analysis by tumor subtype. Compared with adjacent normal breast tissue, tumors had roughly 2.5-fold higher T cell density and higher clonality. Enriched TCRB sequences shared across patients were mostly commonly generated sequences, unlikely to play an important role in the tumor microenvironment. Chain pairing and functional markers such as CD4, CD8 and FOXP3 were not captured by bulk genomic DNA sequencing of unsorted cells.

The clonotype originates from a person aged 55 to 69 with breast cancer. The rearranged chain carries TRBV7-9 and TRBJ2-5, with 10 bases aligning to TRBD1. Specimen: normal breast tissue next to the tumor. The nucleotides are TGTGCCAGCAGCCTGACAGGGGGCGGGGGAGAGACCCAGTACTTC. Its product reads: CASSLTGGGGETQYF. The CDR3, completed at both ends by the reference TRBV7-9 and TRBJ2-5 genes, gives the full variable domain DTGVSQNPRHKITKRGQNVTFRCDPISEHNRLYWYRQTLGQGPEFLTYFQNEAQLEKSRLLSDRFSAERPKGSFSTLEIQRTEQGDSAMYLCASSLTGGGGETQYFGPGTRLLVL.